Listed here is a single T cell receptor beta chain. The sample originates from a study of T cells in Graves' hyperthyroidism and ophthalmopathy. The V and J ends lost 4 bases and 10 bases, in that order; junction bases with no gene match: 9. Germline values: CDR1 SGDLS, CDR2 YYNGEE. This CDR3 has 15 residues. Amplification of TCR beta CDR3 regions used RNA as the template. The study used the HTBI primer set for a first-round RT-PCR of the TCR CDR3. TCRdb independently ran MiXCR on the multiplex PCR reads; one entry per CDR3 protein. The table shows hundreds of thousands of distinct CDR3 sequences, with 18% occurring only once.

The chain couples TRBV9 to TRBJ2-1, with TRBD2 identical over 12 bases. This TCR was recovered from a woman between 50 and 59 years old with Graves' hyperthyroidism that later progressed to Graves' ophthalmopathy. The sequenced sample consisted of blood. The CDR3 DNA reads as TGTGCCAGCAGCACCCCCGGGACTAGCGGGCCAGAGCAGTTCTTC. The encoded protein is CASSTPGTSGPEQFF. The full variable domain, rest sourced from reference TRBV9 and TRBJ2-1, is DSGVTQTPKHLITATGQRVTLRCSPRSGDLSVYWYQQSLDQGLQFLIQYYNGEERAKGNILERFSAQQFPDLHSELNLSSLELGDSALYFCASSTPGTSGPEQFFGPGTRLTVL.